This T cell receptor beta chain emerged from a study of T-cell memory formation after mild COVID-19. Study context: TCR clusters largely stayed donor specific. Broader study findings: Several responding clones turned up in pre-infection memory, indicating that cross-reactive memory may have taken part. Clones that contracted from day 15 to 85 had balanced CD4/CD8; later expanders were CD4+ biased.

With 0 bases clipped from V and 6 bases from J, the junction kept 5 bases outside the gene matches. Germline assignment: CDR1 LGHDT and CDR2 YNNKEL (reference sequence). The CDR3 sequence is 16 residues long. With regard to this clonotype: Its target is unknown.

One entry per CDR3 protein results from TCRdb running MiXCR on the 5' RACE reads. The data show fewer than 450,000 distinct CDR3 sequences, less than 25% seen once. This clonotype was obtained from an adult woman who had mild COVID-19 (a few samples of this study predate the infection). Cell type and time point are not known. The V gene is TRBV3-1, the J gene TRBJ2-3, with TRBD2 matching 11 bases. Sequences were obtained from PBMCs or a T cell subset sorted from them (not recorded which). The CDR3 DNA is TGTGCCAGCAGCCAAGATTTAGCGGGGGGGCGGGATACGCAGTATTTT. Amino acid sequence: CASSQDLAGGRDTQYF.